These T cell receptor beta chains were read from a single sample in a study of cytomegalovirus exposure and HLA in healthy donors. Profiling relied on immunoSEQ multiplex PCR, and the TCRdb table lists in-frame clones only, not all of them. The sample holds 150,000 to 200,000 clones; more than 80% are singletons and the top ten take just under 5%. The sequenced sample consisted of PBMCs. These receptors were collected from a woman between 18 and 29 years old in good health and CMV-seropositive. Both conserved end residues are part of each CDR3. The D gene is left open where the match is weak. A clone size is listed for some rows: how often the clone was seen (once, few, many), or a class if it is expanded.

J gene,clone size,D gene,V gene,CDR3 protein,CDR3 DNA
TRBJ2-3,-,TRBD2,TRBV5-5,CASGQLSGGRTDTQYF,TGTGCCAGCGGCCAGCTTAGCGGGGGGCGCACAGATACGCAGTATTTT
TRBJ2-5,-,TRBD2,TRBV18,CASSPGGGTTPETQYF,TGTGCCAGCTCACCGGGGGGAGGGACGACGCCAGAGACCCAGTACTTC
TRBJ2-3,-,-,TRBV5-1,CASSLEGGVPDTQYF,TGCGCCAGCAGCTTGGAAGGGGGGGTCCCAGATACGCAGTATTTT
TRBJ2-3,-,-,TRBV5-1,CASSLGQAVDTQYF,TGCGCCAGCAGCTTGGGACAGGCCGTAGATACGCAGTATTTT
TRBJ1-2,-,-,TRBV4-1,CASSQGFMVSGGYTF,TGCGCCAGCAGCCAAGGATTCATGGTCAGCGGGGGCTACACCTTC
TRBJ1-2,-,TRBD1,TRBV30,CAWARGQGLPSNYGYTF,TGTGCCTGGGCGAGGGGACAGGGGCTCCCGTCTAACTATGGCTACACCTTC
TRBJ1-2,-,TRBD1,TRBV5-1,CASSFTGANYGYTF,TGCGCCAGCAGCTTTACAGGGGCCAACTATGGCTACACCTTC
TRBJ2-1,-,TRBD2,TRBV14,CASSQAGLADLYNEQFF,TGTGCCAGCAGCCAAGCTGGACTAGCGGACCTTTACAATGAGCAGTTCTTC
TRBJ2-2,-,TRBD1,TRBV19,CASRAPQSPLGPIDRGRSGELFF,TGTGCCAGTCGCGCCCCCCAGTCACCCCTCGGGCCCATTGACAGGGGGAGGTCCGGGGAGCTGTTTTTT
TRBJ1-5,-,-,TRBV19,CASSETVSNQPQHF,TGTGCCAGTAGTGAGACAGTCAGCAATCAGCCCCAGCATTTT
TRBJ2-7,-,TRBD2,TRBV7-9,CASSAPSGGTYEQYF,TGTGCCAGCAGCGCACCTAGCGGGGGTACCTACGAGCAGTACTTC
TRBJ2-1,-,-,TRBV29-1,CSVLIRVEQFF,TGCAGCGTTCTGATCAGGGTTGAGCAGTTCTTC
TRBJ1-4,once,-,TRBV7-9,CSSSFHRGADEKLFF,TGTTCCAGCAGCTTCCATCGGGGGGCCGATGAAAAACTGTTTTTT
TRBJ1-4,-,TRBD1,TRBV30,CAWSAQRGQGNEKLFF,TGTGCCTGGAGCGCACAAAGGGGACAGGGTAATGAAAAACTGTTTTTT
TRBJ2-7,once,-,TRBV27,CASSLLVQLGGGGYEQYF,TGTGCCAGCAGTTTATTGGTCCAGCTTGGCGGGGGCGGTTACGAGCAGTACTTC
TRBJ2-1,-,TRBD2,TRBV7-9,CASSPRGGDPRDEQFF,TGTGCCAGCAGCCCACGGGGGGGGGACCCTAGGGATGAGCAGTTCTTC
TRBJ2-7,-,-,TRBV21-1,CASTSPYEQYF,TGTGCCAGCACTTCCCCCTACGAGCAGTACTTC
TRBJ1-1,-,TRBD1,TRBV9,CASSESGGTEAFF,TGTGCCAGCAGCGAGTCAGGGGGGACTGAAGCTTTCTTT
TRBJ1-1,-,-,TRBV7-9,CASSSPDRNTEAFF,TGTGCCAGCAGCTCTCCTGACAGGAACACTGAAGCTTTCTTT
TRBJ2-7,-,-,TRBV7-8,CASSLDGPTREQYF,TGTGCCAGCAGCTTAGATGGGCCCACCAGGGAGCAGTACTTC
TRBJ2-2,-,TRBD2,TRBV6-8,CASSRLAGGQNTGELFF,TGTGCCAGCAGCCGACTAGCGGGGGGCCAAAACACCGGGGAGCTGTTTTTT
TRBJ2-7,few,-,TRBV5-6,CASSSYISSYEQYF,TGTGCCAGCAGCTCGTATATTAGCTCCTACGAGCAGTACTTC
TRBJ2-7,-,TRBD1,TRBV2,CASSHRDRALYEQYF,TGTGCCAGCAGTCACCGGGACAGGGCCCTCTACGAGCAGTACTTC
TRBJ2-7,few,TRBD1,TRBV5-1,CASSLRTGTHEQYF,TGCGCCAGCAGCTTGCGGACAGGGACCCACGAGCAGTACTTC
TRBJ1-5,few,-,TRBV11-2,CASSLNRDTGNQPQHF,TGTGCCAGCAGCTTAAACCGGGATACGGGGAATCAGCCCCAGCATTTT
TRBJ2-5,-,TRBD1,TRBV19,CASSRGTGGAETQYF,TGTGCCAGTAGTAGGGGGACAGGGGGCGCGGAGACCCAGTACTTC
TRBJ2-2,once,TRBD2,TRBV9,CASSVTGAGGRNTGELFF,TGTGCCAGCAGCGTGACGGGAGCGGGGGGCCGAAACACCGGGGAGCTGTTTTTT
TRBJ2-5,-,-,TRBV19,CASSTLGGETQYF,TGTGCCAGTAGTACCCTTGGGGGGGAGACCCAGTACTTC
TRBJ1-2,-,-,TRBV7-2,CASSWLAGLNRVANYGYTF,TGTGCCAGCAGCTGGTTGGCGGGGCTGAACCGTGTGGCTAACTATGGCTACACCTTC
TRBJ1-2,-,-,TRBV4-2,CASSQEPPELDGYTF,TGTGCCAGCAGCCAAGAACCCCCGGAGCTCGATGGCTACACCTTC